The present T cell receptor (beta chain) was sequenced within a study of cytomegalovirus exposure and HLA in healthy donors. This PCR relied on a set of 60 Vbeta primers and 13 Jbeta primers. The protocol was immunoSEQ multiplex PCR, while the TCRdb copy is restricted to in-frame clones and leaves out a portion. The sample contains approximately 160,000 clones, about 80% of which appear only once. From germline, CDR1 is LNHDA and CDR2 SQIVND (reference sequence). The CDR3 totals 16 residues. The ends were cut back, 7 bases at V and 2 bases at J, with 18 bases in the middle. A few counts support this clone.

The sequencing sample was made of PBMCs. The chain combines TRBV19 with TRBJ1-5, with a tentative D call TRBD1 (6 bases). The receptor comes from a man aged 30 to 45 in good health and CMV-seropositive. In DNA, the CDR3 is TGTGCCAGTACGAGGCAGGGGCCGTATGGCAATCAGCCCCAGCATTTT. Protein: CASTRQGPYGNQPQHF.